This section outlines one T cell receptor (beta chain) sequence together with its context. Its antigen remains unknown. This specimen belongs to a study of cytomegalovirus exposure and HLA in healthy donors. Study findings and constraints: The study designated 150 or so TCR beta chains cytomegalovirus-associated.

The CDR3 contains 12 residues. Germline CDR1 is SGHDN and CDR2 is FVKESK. V was trimmed by 0 bases and J by 8 bases, leaving 7 bases between them. Primers for the PCR totalled 60 Vbeta and 13 Jbeta. Profiling relied on immunoSEQ multiplex PCR, and the TCRdb table lists in-frame clones only, not all of them. The sample records about 150,000 clones, around 84% being singletons. The sequenced sample consisted of PBMCs. The origin of this receptor is a young woman in good health and CMV-seronegative. The chain employs TRBV14 and TRBJ1-2; D remains unclear. This CDR3 reads CASSQDRVGYTF. CDR3 nucleotide sequence: TGTGCCAGCAGCCAAGATCGCGTCGGCTACACCTTC.